The TCR beta chain described here comes from a study of OX40 agonist ivuxolimab in advanced cancers. Study at large: Eligibility rules accepted prior anti-PD-1, anti-PD-L1 or anti-CTLA-4 therapy, and over 35% had some.

Only in-frame clones appear in the TCRdb table, and some are missing; sequencing was by immunoSEQ multiplex PCR. The sample includes around 26,000 clones, 76% of them seen just once. Germline CDR1 and CDR2: LGHNA and YSLEER. The CDR3 length is 15 residues. The V gene lost 1 base and the J gene lost 1 base, with 11 bases spanning the gap. The sequence was obtained from an adult with an advanced solid tumor such as melanoma, head and neck, liver or kidney cancer. This sequence joins TRBV4-3 and TRBJ2-7; D unresolved. Sequencing was performed on CD4+ or CD8+ T cells sorted from blood, taken in a trial of the OX40 agonist ivuxolimab. The CDR3 sequence is CASSQGTESSYEQYF. The CDR3 nucleotides read TGCGCCAGCAGCCAAGGGACCGAATCTTCCTACGAGCAGTACTTC.